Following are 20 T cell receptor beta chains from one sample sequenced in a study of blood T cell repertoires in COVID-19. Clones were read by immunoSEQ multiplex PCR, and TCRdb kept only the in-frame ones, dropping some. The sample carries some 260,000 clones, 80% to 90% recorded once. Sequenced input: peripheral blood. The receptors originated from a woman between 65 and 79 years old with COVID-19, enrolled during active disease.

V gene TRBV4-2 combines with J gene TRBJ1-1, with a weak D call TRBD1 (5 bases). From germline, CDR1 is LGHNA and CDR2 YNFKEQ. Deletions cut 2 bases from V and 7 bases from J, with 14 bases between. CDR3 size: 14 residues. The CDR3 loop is CASSQIGTGGEAFF. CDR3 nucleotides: TGTGCCAGCAGCCAAATCGGCACCGGGGGTGAAGCTTTCTTT.

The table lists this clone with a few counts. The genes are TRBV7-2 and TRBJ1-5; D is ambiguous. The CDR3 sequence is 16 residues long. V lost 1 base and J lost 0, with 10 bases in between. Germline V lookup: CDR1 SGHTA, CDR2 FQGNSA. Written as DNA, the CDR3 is TGTGCCAGCAGCTTAGATGGAGCATCTAGCAATCAGCCCCAGCATTTT. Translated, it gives CASSLDGASSNQPQHF.

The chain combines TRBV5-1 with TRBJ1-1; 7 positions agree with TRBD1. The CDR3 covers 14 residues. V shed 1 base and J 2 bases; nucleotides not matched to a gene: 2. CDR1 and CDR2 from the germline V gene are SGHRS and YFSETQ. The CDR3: CASSLSGGNTEAFF. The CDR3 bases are TGCGCCAGCAGCTTGTCAGGGGGAAACACTGAAGCTTTCTTT.

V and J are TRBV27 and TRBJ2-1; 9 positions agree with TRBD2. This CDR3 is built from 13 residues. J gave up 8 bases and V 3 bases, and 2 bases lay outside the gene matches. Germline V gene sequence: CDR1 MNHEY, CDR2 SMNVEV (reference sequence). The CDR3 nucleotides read TGTGCCAGCAGTTTGCGGGAGGGAGATGAGCAGTTCTTC. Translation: CASSLREGDEQFF.

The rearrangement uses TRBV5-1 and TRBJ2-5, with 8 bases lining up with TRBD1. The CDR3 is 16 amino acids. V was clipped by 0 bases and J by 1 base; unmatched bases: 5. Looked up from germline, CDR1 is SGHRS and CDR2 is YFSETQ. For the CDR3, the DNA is TGCGCCAGCAGCTTGGCCGGAGACAGGGGCCAAGAGACCCAGTACTTC. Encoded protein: CASSLAGDRGQETQYF.

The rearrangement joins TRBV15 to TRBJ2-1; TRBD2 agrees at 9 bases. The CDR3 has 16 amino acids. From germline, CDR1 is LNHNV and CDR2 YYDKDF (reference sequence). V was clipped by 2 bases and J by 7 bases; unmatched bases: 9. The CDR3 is CATSRISGSSENEQFF. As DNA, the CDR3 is TGTGCCACCAGCAGAATTAGCGGGAGTTCCGAGAATGAGCAGTTCTTC.

In nucleotides, the CDR3 is TGTGCCCGGGGACTAGGCCCAGATACGCAGTATTTT. Amino acid sequence: CARGLGPDTQYF. The chain has TRBV2 and TRBJ2-3; 8 nucleotides align to TRBD2. V lost 11 bases and J lost 4; bases outside the gene matches: 5. Germline V gives CDR1 SNHLY, CDR2 FYNNEI. This CDR3 is 12 amino acids long.

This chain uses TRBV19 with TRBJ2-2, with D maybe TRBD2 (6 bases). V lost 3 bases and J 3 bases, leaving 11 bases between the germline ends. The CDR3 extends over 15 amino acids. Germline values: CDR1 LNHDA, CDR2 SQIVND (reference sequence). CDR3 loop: CASSILREDTGELFF. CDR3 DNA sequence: TGTGCCAGTAGTATTTTGCGGGAAGACACCGGGGAGCTGTTTTTT.

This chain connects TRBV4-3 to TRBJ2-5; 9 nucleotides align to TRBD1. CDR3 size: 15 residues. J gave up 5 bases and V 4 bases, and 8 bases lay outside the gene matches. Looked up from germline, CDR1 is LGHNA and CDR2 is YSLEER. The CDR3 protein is CASSRGTGFRETQYF. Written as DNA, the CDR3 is TGCGCCAGCAGCCGGGGGACAGGGTTTCGGGAGACCCAGTACTTC.

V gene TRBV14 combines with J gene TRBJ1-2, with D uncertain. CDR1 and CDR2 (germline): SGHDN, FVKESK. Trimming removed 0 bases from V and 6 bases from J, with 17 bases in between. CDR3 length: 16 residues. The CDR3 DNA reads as TGTGCCAGCAGCCAAGATCTATTGGGGAGCACAGATGGCTACACCTTC. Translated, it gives CASSQDLLGSTDGYTF.

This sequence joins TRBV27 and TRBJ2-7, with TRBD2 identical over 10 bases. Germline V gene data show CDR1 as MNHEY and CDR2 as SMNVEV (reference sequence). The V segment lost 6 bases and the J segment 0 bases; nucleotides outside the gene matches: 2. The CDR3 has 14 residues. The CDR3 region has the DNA TGTGCCAGCAGACGGACTAGCGGCTCCTACGAGCAGTACTTC. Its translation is CASRRTSGSYEQYF.

CDR3 protein: CASSLRTGVLGYTF. The CDR3 DNA sequence: TGTGCCAGCAGTCTCCGGACAGGCGTGTTGGGCTACACCTTC. This chain joins TRBV6-5 and TRBJ1-2; TRBD1 agrees at 7 bases. The CDR3 covers 14 residues. The germline gives CDR1 MNHEY, CDR2 SVGAGI. V shed 5 bases, J shed 8 bases, and the junction held 11 bases outside the gene matches.

The CDR3 region is CAPRNRGTDTQYF. In DNA form, the CDR3 reads TGTGCACCGAGGAATCGCGGCACAGATACGCAGTATTTT. The rearrangement links TRBV5-8 to TRBJ2-3; D gene unclear. This CDR3 has 13 amino acids. Germline V CDR1 and CDR2: SGHTS, YDEGEE.

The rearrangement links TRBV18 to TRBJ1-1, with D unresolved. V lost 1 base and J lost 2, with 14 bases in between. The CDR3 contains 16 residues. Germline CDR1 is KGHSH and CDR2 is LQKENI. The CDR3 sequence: CASSPQVGIVNTEAFF. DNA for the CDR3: TGTGCCAGCTCACCACAGGTGGGCATTGTCAACACTGAAGCTTTCTTT.

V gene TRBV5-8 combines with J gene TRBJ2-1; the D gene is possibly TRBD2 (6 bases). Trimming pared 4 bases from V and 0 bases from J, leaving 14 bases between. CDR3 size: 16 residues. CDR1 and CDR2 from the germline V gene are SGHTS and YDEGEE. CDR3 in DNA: TGTGCCAGCAGCCCTGGTTGGGGAGGCTCCTACAATGAGCAGTTCTTC. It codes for CASSPGWGGSYNEQFF.

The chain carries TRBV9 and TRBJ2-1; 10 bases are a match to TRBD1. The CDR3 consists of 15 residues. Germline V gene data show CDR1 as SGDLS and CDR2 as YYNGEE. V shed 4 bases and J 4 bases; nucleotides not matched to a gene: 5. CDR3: CASSLGQGVYNEQFF. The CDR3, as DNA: TGTGCCAGCAGCTTAGGACAGGGGGTATACAATGAGCAGTTCTTC.

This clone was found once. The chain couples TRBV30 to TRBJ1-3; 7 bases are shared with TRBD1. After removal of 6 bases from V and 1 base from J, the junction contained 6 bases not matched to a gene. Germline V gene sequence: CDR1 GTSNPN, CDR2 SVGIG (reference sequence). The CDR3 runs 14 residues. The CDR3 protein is CACHPGGSGNTIYF. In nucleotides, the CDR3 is TGTGCCTGCCACCCAGGGGGTTCTGGAAACACCATATATTTT.

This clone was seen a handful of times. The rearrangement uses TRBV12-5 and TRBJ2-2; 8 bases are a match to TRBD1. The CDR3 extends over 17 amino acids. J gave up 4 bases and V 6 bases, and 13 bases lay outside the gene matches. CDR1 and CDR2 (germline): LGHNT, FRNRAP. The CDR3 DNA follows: TGTGCTAGTGGCCGAACGGCAGGGGGCTTAGGCACCGGGGAGCTGTTTTTT. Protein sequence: CASGRTAGGLGTGELFF. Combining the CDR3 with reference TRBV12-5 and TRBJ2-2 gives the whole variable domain DARVTQTPRHKVTEMGQEVTMRCQPILGHNTVFWYRQTMMQGLELLAYFRNRAPLDDSGMPKDRFSAEMPDATLATLKIQPSEPRDSAVYFCASGRTAGGLGTGELFFGEGSRLTVL.

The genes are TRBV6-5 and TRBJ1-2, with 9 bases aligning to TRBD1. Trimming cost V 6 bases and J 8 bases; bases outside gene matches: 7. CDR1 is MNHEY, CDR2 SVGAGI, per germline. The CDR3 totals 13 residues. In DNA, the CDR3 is TGTGCCAGCAGCAGGGACAGGGAGTGGGGCTACACCTTC. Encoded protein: CASSRDREWGYTF.

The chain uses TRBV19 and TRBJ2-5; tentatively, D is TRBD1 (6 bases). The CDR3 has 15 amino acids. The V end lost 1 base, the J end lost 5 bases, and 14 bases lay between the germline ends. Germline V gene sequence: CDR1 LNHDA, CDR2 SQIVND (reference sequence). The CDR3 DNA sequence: TGTGCCAGTAGTATAGTTGCAGGGGAAGGGGAGACCCAGTACTTC. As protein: CASSIVAGEGETQYF.